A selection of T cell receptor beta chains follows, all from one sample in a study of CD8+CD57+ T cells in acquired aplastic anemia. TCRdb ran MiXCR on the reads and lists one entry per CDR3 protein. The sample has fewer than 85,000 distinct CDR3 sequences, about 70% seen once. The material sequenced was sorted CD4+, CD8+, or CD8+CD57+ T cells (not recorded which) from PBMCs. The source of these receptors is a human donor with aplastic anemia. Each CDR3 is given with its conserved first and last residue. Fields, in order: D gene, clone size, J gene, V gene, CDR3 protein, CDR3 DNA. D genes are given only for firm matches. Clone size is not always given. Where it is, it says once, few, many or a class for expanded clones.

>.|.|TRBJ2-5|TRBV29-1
CSHRSAGQQETQYF
TGCAGCCACCGGAGCGCGGGCCAACAAGAGACCCAGTACTTC
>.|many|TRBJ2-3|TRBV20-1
CSAREGAGVETDTQYF
TGCAGTGCTAGAGAGGGGGCGGGAGTAGAGACAGATACGCAGTATTTT
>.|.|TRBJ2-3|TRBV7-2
CASSPKLVTQYF
TGTGCCAGCAGCCCGAAACTGGTAACGCAGTATTTT
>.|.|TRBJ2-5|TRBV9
CASSVAGTRDQETQYF
TGTGCCAGCAGCGTAGCGGGGACTCGAGACCAAGAGACCCAGTACTTC
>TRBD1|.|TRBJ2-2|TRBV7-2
CASSWGQSNTGELFF
TGTGCCAGCAGCTGGGGACAGTCGAACACCGGGGAGCTGTTTTTT
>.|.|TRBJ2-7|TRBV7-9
CASSLRQVGRDEQYF
TGTGCCAGCAGCTTACGACAGGTGGGTCGTGACGAGCAGTACTTC
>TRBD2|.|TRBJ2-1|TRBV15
CATSNLADYNEQFF
TGTGCCACCAGCAATCTAGCGGACTACAATGAGCAGTTCTTC
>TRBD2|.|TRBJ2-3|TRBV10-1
CASSATSNTDTQYF
TGCGCCAGCAGTGCGACTAGCAACACAGATACGCAGTATTTT
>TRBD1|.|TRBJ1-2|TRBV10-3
CAITGTGANYGYTF
TGTGCCATTACCGGGACAGGGGCTAACTATGGCTACACCTTC
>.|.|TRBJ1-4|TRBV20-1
CSARDFTGNEKLFF
TGCAGTGCTAGAGATTTTACAGGCAATGAAAAACTGTTTTTT
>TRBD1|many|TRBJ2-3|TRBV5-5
CASSFTGTDSDF
TGTGCCAGCAGCTTTACCGGGACAGACTCCGATTTT
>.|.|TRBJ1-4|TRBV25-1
CASSESGLLNEKLFF
TGTGCCAGCAGTGAGTCAGGGTTACTTAATGAAAAACTGTTTTTT
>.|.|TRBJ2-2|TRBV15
CATSRESRAGELFF
TGTGCCACCAGCAGAGAGTCTAGGGCCGGGGAGCTGTTTTTT
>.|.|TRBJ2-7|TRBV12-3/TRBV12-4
CASSHTGNSYEQYF
TGTGCCAGCAGCCATACAGGGAACTCCTACGAGCAGTACTTC
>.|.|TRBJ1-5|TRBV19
CASSYPLQPQHF
TGTGCCAGTAGTTACCCTCTGCAGCCCCAGCATTTT
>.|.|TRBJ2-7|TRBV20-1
CSASLGTVYEQYF
TGCAGTGCTAGTTTGGGTACCGTCTACGAGCAGTACTTC
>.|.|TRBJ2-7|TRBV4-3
CASSQGGSSYEQYF
TGCGCCAGCAGCCAAGGTGGGAGCTCCTACGAGCAGTACTTC
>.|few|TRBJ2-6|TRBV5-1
CASSLSGANVLTF
TGCGCCAGCAGCCTATCTGGGGCCAACGTCCTGACTTTC
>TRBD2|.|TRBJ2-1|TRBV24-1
CATSDPGTMGHNEQFF
TGTGCCACCAGTGATCCCGGGACTATGGGCCACAATGAGCAGTTCTTC
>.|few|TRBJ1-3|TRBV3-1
CASSQDRREGYSGNTIYF
TGTGCCAGCAGCCAAGATAGGAGGGAGGGGTACTCTGGAAACACCATATATTTT
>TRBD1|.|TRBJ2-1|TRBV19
CASNLGQPHNEQFF
TGTGCCAGTAATCTGGGACAGCCTCACAATGAGCAGTTCTTC
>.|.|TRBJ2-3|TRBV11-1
CASSLPDRMADTQYF
TGTGCCAGCAGCTTACCCGACAGGATGGCAGATACGCAGTATTTT
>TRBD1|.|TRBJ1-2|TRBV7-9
CASSSWDRVSGYTF
TGTGCCAGCAGCTCATGGGACAGGGTCTCCGGCTACACCTTC
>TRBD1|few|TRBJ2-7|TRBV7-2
CASSLSGTGVEQYF
TGTGCCAGCAGCTTATCCGGGACAGGGGTCGAGCAGTACTTC
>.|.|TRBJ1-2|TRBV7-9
CASSVQGVDGYTF
TGTGCCAGCAGCGTCCAGGGTGTGGATGGCTACACCTTC
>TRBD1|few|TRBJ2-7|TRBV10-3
CAISVGDSFYEQYF
TGTGCCATCAGCGTTGGGGACAGTTTCTACGAGCAGTACTTC
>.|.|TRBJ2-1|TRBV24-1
CATSDFDSHRTLSSYNEQFF
TGTGCCACCAGTGATTTCGACAGCCACCGGACTCTGAGCTCCTACAATGAGCAGTTCTTC
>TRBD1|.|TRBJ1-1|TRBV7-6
CASSSQGDTEAFF
TGTGCCAGCAGCTCCCAGGGGGACACTGAAGCTTTCTTT
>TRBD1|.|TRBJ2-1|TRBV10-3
CAISPSAGQGGNEQFF
TGTGCCATCAGCCCCTCGGCGGGACAGGGAGGCAATGAGCAGTTCTTC
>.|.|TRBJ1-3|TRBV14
CASSQALSGNTIYF
TGTGCCAGCAGCCAAGCCCTTAGCGGAAACACCATATATTTT
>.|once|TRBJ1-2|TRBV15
CATSQGWGSYNYGYTF
TGTGCCACCTCACAAGGTTGGGGGTCTTATAACTATGGCTACACCTTC
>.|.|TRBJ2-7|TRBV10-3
CAISEGFSYEQYF
TGTGCCATCAGTGAAGGATTCTCCTACGAGCAGTACTTC
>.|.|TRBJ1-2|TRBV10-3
CAIRELGGNGYTF
TGTGCCATCAGGGAGTTGGGCGGTAATGGCTACACCTTC
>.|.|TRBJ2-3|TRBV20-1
CSAIGLSTDTQYF
TGCAGTGCGATCGGACTCAGCACAGATACGCAGTATTTT
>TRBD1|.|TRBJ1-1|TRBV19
CASSDAGQTNTEAFF
TGTGCCAGTAGTGATGCGGGACAGACGAACACTGAAGCTTTCTTT
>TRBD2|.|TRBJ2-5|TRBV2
CASSELAGQTQPQYF
TGTGCCAGCAGTGAGCTAGCGGGGCAGACCCAGCCCCAGTACTTC
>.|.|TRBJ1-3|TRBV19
CATSTRAGPGNTIYF
TGTGCCACCTCGACCCGGGCAGGCCCTGGAAACACCATATATTTT
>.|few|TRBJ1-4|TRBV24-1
CAIRREKLFF
TGTGCCATCAGGAGGGAAAAACTGTTTTTT
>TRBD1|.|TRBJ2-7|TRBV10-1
CASSGGTGVSYEQYF
TGCGCCAGCAGTGGCGGGACAGGGGTATCCTACGAGCAGTACTTC
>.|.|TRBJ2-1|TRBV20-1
CSASRVYNEQFF
TGCAGTGCTTCAAGGGTCTACAATGAGCAGTTCTTC
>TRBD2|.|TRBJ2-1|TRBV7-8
CASSPGTSMANEQFF
TGTGCCAGCAGCCCTGGGACTAGCATGGCGAATGAGCAGTTCTTC
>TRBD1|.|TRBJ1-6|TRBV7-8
CASSLTGQGSPLHF
TGTGCCAGCAGCTTGACAGGGCAAGGCTCACCCCTCCACTTT
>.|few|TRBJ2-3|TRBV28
CASSPLMELGTDTQYF
TGTGCCAGCAGTCCATTAATGGAGCTGGGCACAGATACGCAGTATTTT
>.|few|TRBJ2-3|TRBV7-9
CASSNLGDTQYF
TGTGCCAGCAGCAATTTAGGAGATACGCAGTATTTT
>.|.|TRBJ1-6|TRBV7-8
CASSLGGNSPLRF
TGTGCCAGCAGCTTGGGGGGTAATTCACCCCTCCGCTTT
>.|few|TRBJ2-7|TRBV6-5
CASSYSWGSSYEQYF
TGTGCCAGCAGTTACTCGTGGGGGAGCTCCTACGAGCAGTACTTC
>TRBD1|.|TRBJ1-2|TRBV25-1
CASSFHRGGGYTF
TGTGCCAGCAGTTTTCACAGGGGAGGTGGCTACACCTTC
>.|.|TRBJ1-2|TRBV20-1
CSARRLQGLITDGYTF
TGCAGTGCTAGGCGACTTCAAGGTCTGATTACAGATGGCTACACCTTC
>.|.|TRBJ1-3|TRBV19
CASSHTVDTIYF
TGTGCCAGTAGCCATACAGTTGACACCATATATTTT
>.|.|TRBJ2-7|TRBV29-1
CSAGTGPYEQYF
TGCAGCGCCGGGACGGGGCCCTACGAGCAGTACTTC
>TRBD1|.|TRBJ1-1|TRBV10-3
CAISAGGKNTEAFF
TGTGCCATCAGTGCAGGGGGGAAGAACACTGAAGCTTTCTTT
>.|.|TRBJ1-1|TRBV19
CASSLLAANTEAFF
TGTGCCAGTAGTCTTCTCGCAGCGAACACTGAAGCTTTCTTT
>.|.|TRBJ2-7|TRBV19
CASSMTAGYEQYF
TGTGCCAGTAGTATGACGGCGGGCTACGAGCAGTACTTC
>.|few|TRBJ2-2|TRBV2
CASRGDIYANTGELFF
TGTGCCAGCAGAGGGGACATCTACGCGAACACCGGGGAGCTGTTTTTT
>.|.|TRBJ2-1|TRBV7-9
CASSLLGGGQFF
TGTGCCAGCAGCTTATTAGGGGGTGGTCAGTTCTTC
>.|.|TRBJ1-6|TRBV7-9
CASSFSSPLHF
TGTGCCAGCAGCTTTAGTTCACCCCTCCACTTT
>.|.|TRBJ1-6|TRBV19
CASSVGQSPLHF
TGTGCCAGTAGTGTTGGACAATCACCCCTCCACTTT
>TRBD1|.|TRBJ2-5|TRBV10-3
CAISEGTVLSETQYF
TGTGCCATCAGTGAGGGGACAGTACTCTCGGAGACCCAGTACTTC
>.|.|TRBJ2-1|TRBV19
CASSMALSGMLFF
TGTGCCAGTAGTATGGCCTTATCGGGCATGCTGTTCTTC
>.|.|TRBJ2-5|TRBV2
CASSFGSGGGETQYF
TGTGCCAGCAGTTTTGGGTCAGGGGGGGGAGAGACCCAGTACTTC